This T cell receptor (beta chain) was documented in a study of T cells after yellow fever vaccination. At the level of the study: Low-cell-number fractions were prepared with SMART-Seq v4 Ultra Low Input.

This CDR3 has 14 residues. Germline V gives CDR1 SGHRS, CDR2 YFSETQ. Deletions cut 0 bases from V and 4 bases from J, with 9 bases between. Overall study findings and caveats: Post-booster samples contained most primary-vaccination clones (around 96% CD4, 88% CD8). Abundant bulk-derived clonotypes could contaminate FACS-sorted repertoires.

Notes on this clonotype: Its antigen is as yet unknown.

UMIs were added to TCR cDNA along with a universal primer site when it was made by 5'RACE template switching. TCRdb re-derived calls from the 5' RACE reads in MiXCR, one entry per CDR3 protein. The sample consists of some 240,000 distinct CDR3 sequences, 5.2% of them appearing once. The sample here was CD4+ T cells sorted from PBMCs, taken on the day of the yellow fever booster vaccination. The chain is built from TRBV5-1 and TRBJ2-3; weak D call: TRBD2 (5 bases). The TCR sequence derives from a young man who received the YFV17D yellow fever vaccine. The CDR3: CASSLARDADTQYF. The CDR3 DNA reads as TGCGCCAGCAGCTTGGCTCGGGATGCAGATACGCAGTATTTT.